This T cell receptor (beta chain) was identified during a study of shared clonotypes between healthy human individuals. Sorted-subset replicate PCR reactions contained roughly 190 ng DNA, corresponding to some 29,000 T cell genomes. Here immunoSEQ multiplex PCR was the method, and the copy in TCRdb shows in-frame clones only, minus some. The table shows approximately 2.1 million clones, with roughly 93% occurring only once. The CDR3 sequence is 16 residues long. CDR1 and CDR2 from the germline V gene are SNHLY and FYNNEI. The V segment lost 6 bases and the J segment 3 bases; nucleotides outside the gene matches: 7.

This chain connects TRBV2 to TRBJ2-1; 11 bases line up with TRBD2. The clonotype originates from a man younger than 30 in good health. Some clones in this sample may be carry-over from other donors' samples. Sequencing was done on a sample of naive CD4+ T cells from PBMCs. As for subset: CD45RA+ positively selected. DNA of the CDR3: TGTGCCAGCAGAAAACCGGGACTAGCGGTCTACAATGAGCAGTTCTTC. Residues: CASRKPGLAVYNEQFF.